Below are 23 T cell receptor beta chains sequenced from a single sample in a study of memory CD4+ T cells and cytomegalovirus serostatus. The sort gate was single viable CD3+CD4+CD8-CD45RO+ cells for memory CD4+ T cells. TCRdb's table, derived via immunoSEQ multiplex PCR, lists solely in-frame clones and lacks some. The table has about 75,000 clones, roughly 80% seen once. The sequencing sample was made of memory CD4+ T cells from blood. These receptors originate from an adult in good health and CMV-seropositive.

The chain uses TRBV27 and TRBJ1-1; D is unresolved. Germline V gene lookup returns CDR1 MNHEY and CDR2 SMNVEV (reference sequence). This CDR3 spans 14 amino acids. Trimming removed 4 bases at V and 1 base at J, with 10 bases between. The CDR3 here is CASSSLYRNTEAFF. For the CDR3, the DNA is TGTGCCAGCAGTTCCTTGTACAGGAACACTGAAGCTTTCTTT.

This chain connects TRBV29-1 to TRBJ1-1; 10 bases map to TRBD1. With 5 bases clipped from V and 8 bases from J, the junction kept 2 bases outside the gene matches. From germline, CDR1 is SQVTM and CDR2 ANQGSEA. The CDR3 runs 11 residues. Written as DNA, the CDR3 is TGCAGCGTTACGGGACAGGGGGAAGCTTTCTTT. Protein product: CSVTGQGEAFF.

The chain's CDR3 is CASTVSRSGYTF. As DNA, the CDR3 is TGTGCCAGCACTGTTTCAAGGAGTGGCTACACCTTC. The chain combines TRBV2 with TRBJ1-2; unclear D gene. V lost 7 bases to trimming and J lost 7 bases, with 13 bases between them. Germline CDR1 and CDR2: SNHLY and FYNNEI. The CDR3 runs to 12 residues.

This sequence joins TRBV6-6 and TRBJ2-1; D unresolved. Trimming took 0 bases from V and 1 from J, leaving 7 bases between them. CDR3 size: 15 residues. Germline V gene data show CDR1 as MNHNY and CDR2 as SVGAGI (reference sequence). CDR3 nucleotides: TGTGCCAGCAGTTACTCGAGTCTTTCCTACAATGAGCAGTTCTTC. Translation gives CASSYSSLSYNEQFF.

This sequence joins TRBV10-1 and TRBJ1-5, with D perhaps matching TRBD1 (5 bases). This CDR3 region has 13 residues. Germline V lookup: CDR1 WNHNN, CDR2 SYGVQD (reference sequence). Trimming removed 6 bases from V and 6 bases from J, with 12 bases in between. The CDR3 DNA sequence: TGCGCCAGCAGCCTAACTGGGACTCAGCCCCAGCATTTT. Translating it yields CASSLTGTQPQHF.

On this clone: The junction and the germline gene differ at one end; a read error may be behind it. The chain links TRBV7-2 to TRBJ1-3; no clear D gene. This CDR3 region has 13 residues. Germline CDR1 reads SGHTA; CDR2 reads FQGNSA. This CDR3 is CASRLASGNTIYF. As DNA, the CDR3 is TGTGCCAGCAGATTAGCCTCTGGAAACACCATATATTTT.

This chain joins TRBV19 and TRBJ1-2, with unresolved D. The germline V gene encodes CDR1 LNHDA and CDR2 SQIVND (reference sequence). CDR3 length equals 13 residues. V lost 6 bases and J lost 6, with 14 bases in between. The CDR3 DNA follows: TGTGCCAGTAGCCCCTGGAATGCTAATGGCTACACCTTC. Translation gives CASSPWNANGYTF.

The rearrangement links TRBV9 to TRBJ1-1; D might be TRBD1 (6 bases). Trimming cost V 3 bases and J 0 bases, with 15 bases left between them. Germline loops: CDR1 SGDLS, CDR2 YYNGEE. The CDR3 runs to 16 residues. Here the CDR3 reads CASSAPQGQMNTEAFF. The CDR3 DNA follows: TGTGCCAGCAGCGCCCCACAAGGACAGATGAACACTGAAGCTTTCTTT. Complete variable domain (other parts from reference TRBV9 and TRBJ1-1): DSGVTQTPKHLITATGQRVTLRCSPRSGDLSVYWYQQSLDQGLQFLIQYYNGEERAKGNILERFSAQQFPDLHSELNLSSLELGDSALYFCASSAPQGQMNTEAFFGQGTRLTVV.

V gene TRBV9 combines with J gene TRBJ2-1, with TRBD2 identical over 8 bases. The CDR3 totals 15 residues. V was clipped by 6 bases and J by 4 bases; unmatched bases: 9. Germline assignment: CDR1 SGDLS and CDR2 YYNGEE. The CDR3 sequence: CASTRGGQMYNEQFF. The CDR3 nucleotides are TGTGCCAGCACCCGCGGGGGGCAAATGTACAATGAGCAGTTCTTC.

This clone was counted only a few times. The J gene is TRBJ1-1, the V gene TRBV19, with D unresolved. Germline CDR1 reads LNHDA; CDR2 reads SQIVND (reference sequence). The CDR3 spans 14 residues. Trimming shortened V by 4 bases and J by 5 bases, and 14 bases separated the two germline ends. The CDR3 spells CASSRQRADTEAFF. CDR3 nucleotides: TGTGCCAGTAGTAGGCAGCGGGCAGATACTGAAGCTTTCTTT. The full variable domain, in which reference TRBV19 and TRBJ1-1 provide the parts outside the CDR3, is DGGITQSPKYLFRKEGQNVTLSCEQNLNHDAMYWYRQDPGQGLRLIYYSQIVNDFQKGDIAEGYSVSREKKESFPLTVTSAQKNPTAFYLCASSRQRADTEAFFGQGTRLTVV.

The chain joins TRBV19 to TRBJ1-5; 10 bases match TRBD1. The V gene's germline CDR1 is LNHDA and CDR2 SQIVND (reference sequence). The CDR3 totals 16 residues. Trimming cost V 6 bases and J 2 bases; bases outside gene matches: 7. The CDR3 coding sequence is TGTGCCAGTAGACTGTGGGGGACAGGGGGCAATCAGCCCCAGCATTTT. It is translated as CASRLWGTGGNQPQHF.

The chain is built from TRBV5-1 and TRBJ2-3; possible D gene TRBD2, 6 bases. Germline V gives CDR1 SGHRS, CDR2 YFSETQ. The ends were cut back, 3 bases at V and 0 bases at J, with 14 bases in the middle. The CDR3 has 16 amino acids. CDR3 sequence (DNA): TGCGCCAGCAGCTGGAAGACTAGTTCTAGCACAGATACGCAGTATTTT. Translation gives CASSWKTSSSTDTQYF.

The rearrangement joins TRBV5-4 to TRBJ1-1, with unresolved D. CDR1 is SGHNT and CDR2 is YYREEE in the germline V gene (reference sequence). The CDR3 is 14 residues long. V dropped 0 bases and J dropped 1 base, with 7 bases sitting between them. CDR3 residues: CASSLVTENTEAFF. The DNA for the CDR3 is TGTGCCAGCAGCTTGGTGACGGAGAACACTGAAGCTTTCTTT. The full variable domain, its missing parts supplied by reference TRBV5-4 and TRBJ1-1, is ETGVTQSPTHLIKTRGQQVTLRCSSQSGHNTVSWYQQALGQGPQFIFQYYREEENGRGNFPPRFSGLQFPNYSSELNVNALELDDSALYLCASSLVTENTEAFFGQGTRLTVV.

The J gene is TRBJ2-1, the V gene TRBV7-9, with TRBD1 matching 8 bases. This CDR3 is built from 15 residues. The V gene's germline CDR1 is SEHNR and CDR2 FQNEAQ (reference sequence). V shed 6 bases and J 6 bases; nucleotides not matched to a gene: 10. CDR3 nucleotide sequence: TGTGCCAGCAGGGGACAGGAATTGGGGCTCAATGAGCAGTTCTTC. Protein sequence: CASRGQELGLNEQFF. Full variable domain (rest looked up from reference TRBV7-9 and TRBJ2-1): DTGVSQNPRHKITKRGQNVTFRCDPISEHNRLYWYRQTLGQGPEFLTYFQNEAQLEKSRLLSDRFSAERPKGSFSTLEIQRTEQGDSAMYLCASRGQELGLNEQFFGPGTRLTVL.

This clone turned up a few times. The rearrangement links TRBV30 to TRBJ1-5; TRBD1 might be the D (5 bases). The CDR3 has 13 residues. V was clipped by 3 bases and J by 6 bases, with 12 bases between them. CDR1 is GTSNPN, CDR2 SVGIG, per germline (reference sequence). CDR3 in amino acids: CAWRGTDAQPQHF. Written as DNA, the CDR3 is TGTGCCTGGAGGGGGACGGATGCTCAGCCCCAGCATTTT. Full variable domain (outside the CDR3, taken from reference TRBV30 and TRBJ1-5): SQTIHQWPATLVQPVGSPLSLECTVEGTSNPNLYWYRQAAGRGLQLLFYSVGIGQISSEVPQNLSASRPQDRQFILSSKKLLLSDSGFYLCAWRGTDAQPQHFGDGTRLSIL.

V and J are TRBV28 and TRBJ2-3, with TRBD2 matching over 7 bases. CDR1 and CDR2 (germline): MDHEN, SYDVKM. Losses at the gene ends were 3 bases for V and 2 bases for J; bases not matched to a gene: 14. This CDR3 has 18 residues. This CDR3 reads CASSFRGGPGVATDTQYF. CDR3 in DNA: TGTGCCAGCAGTTTCCGCGGGGGTCCCGGGGTGGCCACAGATACGCAGTATTTT.

The chain has TRBV11-3 and TRBJ2-2, with D perhaps TRBD2 (5 bases). The CDR3 consists of 15 residues. The germline V gene encodes CDR1 SGHNT and CDR2 YENEEA. V was cut by 2 bases and J by 3 bases, with 10 bases left in between. Written as DNA, the CDR3 is TGTGCCAGCAGCTTAATAGTGCGGGACACCGGGGAGCTGTTTTTT. This codes for CASSLIVRDTGELFF.

The table lists this clone with many counts. The chain employs TRBV28 and TRBJ2-3, with TRBD2 identical over 10 bases. CDR1 and CDR2 (germline): MDHEN, SYDVKM. The CDR3 length is 18 residues. The J segment lost 0 bases and the V segment lost 6 bases, leaving 12 bases of the junction unmatched. Written as DNA, the CDR3 is TGTGCCAGCAGCAAAAAGCGGGGGGGCCGTGTCAGCACAGATACGCAGTATTTT. Its protein product is CASSKKRGGRVSTDTQYF.

The V call is TRBV27, the J call TRBJ1-3, with D perhaps TRBD1 (5 bases). CDR3 length equals 13 residues. Looked up from germline, CDR1 is MNHEY and CDR2 is SMNVEV (reference sequence). The V gene lost 6 bases and the J gene lost 2 bases, with 8 bases spanning the gap. The CDR3: CASSRGPGNTIYF. CDR3 nucleotides: TGTGCCAGCAGCCGGGGACCTGGAAACACCATATATTTT.

The V and J genes are TRBV7-2 and TRBJ2-2; tentative D call: TRBD1 (5 bases). Per the germline V gene, CDR1 is SGHTA and CDR2 is FQGNSA. CDR3 length: 15 residues. Trimming removed 5 bases from V and 7 bases from J, with 17 bases in between. The CDR3 nucleotides read TGTGCCAGCAGCCGAGAAGGGGTTGTTGTCGGGGAGCTGTTTTTT. It specifies CASSREGVVVGELFF.

J is TRBJ2-5 and V is TRBV5-1, with 7 bases identical to TRBD2. The CDR3 length is 14 residues. The germline V gene encodes CDR1 SGHRS and CDR2 YFSETQ. V lost 0 bases, J lost 5 bases, and 4 bases stayed unmatched. This chain's CDR3 is CASSLGNGGETQYF. The CDR3 region has the DNA TGCGCCAGCAGCTTGGGTAACGGGGGGGAGACCCAGTACTTC.

The gene calls are TRBV7-2 and TRBJ1-1; D might be TRBD1 (5 bases). Germline CDR1 is SGHTA and CDR2 is FQGNSA. The V end was cut by 2 bases, the J end by 5 bases, with 9 bases between. This CDR3 region has 13 residues. CDR3: CASSLSAGTEAFF. In DNA form, the CDR3 reads TGTGCCAGCAGCTTAAGTGCAGGGACTGAAGCTTTCTTT.

The V call is TRBV30, the J call TRBJ1-5, with D unresolved. The germline gives CDR1 GTSNPN, CDR2 SVGIG (reference sequence). The CDR3 is 17 residues long. V lost 0 bases, J lost 7 bases, and 22 bases lay in between. CDR3 region: CAWSVRDVGRLVQPQHF. The CDR3 coding sequence is TGTGCCTGGAGTGTAAGAGATGTGGGCAGACTTGTCCAGCCCCAGCATTTT.